The present TCR beta chain was sequenced within a study of technical replicates of blood from several donors. There are 16 residues in the CDR3. The V gene's germline CDR1 is SGHTA and CDR2 FQGTGA. J was trimmed by 6 bases and V by 5 bases; bases with no gene match: 10. TCRdb's copy holds only in-frame clones and misses some; the assay was immunoSEQ multiplex PCR. This sample has under 75,000 clones, with 86% found just once. This TCR came from a human donor in good health. Some clones in this sample may be carry-over from other donors' samples. The V call is TRBV7-3, the J call TRBJ2-3; TRBD2 aligns across 11 bases. Input material: PBMCs. CDR3 loop: CASSPTSGAQGDTQYF. The CDR3 DNA follows: TGTGCCAGCAGCCCGACTAGCGGGGCCCAGGGGGATACGCAGTATTTT.